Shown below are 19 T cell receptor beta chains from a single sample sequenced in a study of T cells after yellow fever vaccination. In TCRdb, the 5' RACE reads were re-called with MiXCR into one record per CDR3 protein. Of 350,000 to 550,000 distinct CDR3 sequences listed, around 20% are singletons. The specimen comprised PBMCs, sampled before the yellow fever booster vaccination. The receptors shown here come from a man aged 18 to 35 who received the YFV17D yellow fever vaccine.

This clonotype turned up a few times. This CDR3 reads CASSLDQGGYGYTF. The CDR3 DNA reads TGTGCCAGCAGCTTGGATCAGGGTGGCTATGGCTACACCTTC. The chain joins TRBV5-4 to TRBJ1-2, with a tentative D call TRBD1 (5 bases). In germline, CDR1 is SGHNT, CDR2 YYREEE (reference sequence). V was clipped by 0 bases and J by 4 bases, with 10 bases between them. There are 14 residues in the CDR3.

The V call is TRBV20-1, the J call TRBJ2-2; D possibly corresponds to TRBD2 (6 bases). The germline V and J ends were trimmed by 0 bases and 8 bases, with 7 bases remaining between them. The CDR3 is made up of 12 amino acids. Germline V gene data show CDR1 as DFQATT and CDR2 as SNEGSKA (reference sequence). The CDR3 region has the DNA TGCAGTGCTAGAGAGGCGGGAGGGGAGCTGTTTTTT. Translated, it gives CSAREAGGELFF.

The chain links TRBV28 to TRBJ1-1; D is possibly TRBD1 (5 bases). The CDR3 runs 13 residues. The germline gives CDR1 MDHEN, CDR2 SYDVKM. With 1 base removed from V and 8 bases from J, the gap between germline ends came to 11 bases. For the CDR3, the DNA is TGTGCCAGCAGTTTATCCCGCGGGGGGGAAGCTTTCTTT. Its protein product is CASSLSRGGEAFF.

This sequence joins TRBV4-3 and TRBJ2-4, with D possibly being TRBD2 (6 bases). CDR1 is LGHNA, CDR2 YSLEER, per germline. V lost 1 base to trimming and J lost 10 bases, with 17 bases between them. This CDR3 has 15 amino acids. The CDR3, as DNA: TGCGCCAGCAGCCAAGCGGCGGGACGGCCGGGGATTCAGTACTTC. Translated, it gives CASSQAAGRPGIQYF.

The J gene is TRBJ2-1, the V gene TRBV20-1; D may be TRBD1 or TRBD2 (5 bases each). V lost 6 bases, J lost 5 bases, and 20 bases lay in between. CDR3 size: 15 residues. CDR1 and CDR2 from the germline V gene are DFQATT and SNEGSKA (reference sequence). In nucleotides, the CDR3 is TGCAGTGCCCAACAAGGGGCAGCGGATGACAATGAGCAGTTCTTC. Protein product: CSAQQGAADDNEQFF.

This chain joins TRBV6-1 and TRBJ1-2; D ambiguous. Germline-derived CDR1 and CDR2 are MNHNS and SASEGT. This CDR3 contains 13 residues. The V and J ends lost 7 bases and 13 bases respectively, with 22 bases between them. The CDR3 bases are TGTGCCAGCATGGGGAGGGCCCTCGGGGTTCCCACCTTC. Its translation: CASMGRALGVPTF.

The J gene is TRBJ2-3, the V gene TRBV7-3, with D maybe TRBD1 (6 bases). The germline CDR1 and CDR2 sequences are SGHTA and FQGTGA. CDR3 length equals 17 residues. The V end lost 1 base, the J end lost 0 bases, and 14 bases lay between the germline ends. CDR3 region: CASSLILTGASTDTQYF. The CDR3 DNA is TGTGCCAGCAGCTTAATCCTGACAGGTGCTAGCACAGATACGCAGTATTTT.

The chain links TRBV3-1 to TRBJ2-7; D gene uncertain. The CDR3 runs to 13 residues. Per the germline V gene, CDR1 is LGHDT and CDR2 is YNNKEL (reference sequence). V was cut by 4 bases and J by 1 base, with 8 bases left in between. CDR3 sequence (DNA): TGTGCCAGCAGCCTTAAGGGTTCCTACGAGCAGTACGTC. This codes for CASSLKGSYEQYV.

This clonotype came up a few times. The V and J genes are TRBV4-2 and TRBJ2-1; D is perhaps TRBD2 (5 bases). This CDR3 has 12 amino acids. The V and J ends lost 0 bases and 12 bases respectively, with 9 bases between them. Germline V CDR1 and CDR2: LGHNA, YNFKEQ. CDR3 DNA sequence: TGTGCCAGCAGCCAAGATAGGACTTCGCAGTTCTTC. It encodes CASSQDRTSQFF.

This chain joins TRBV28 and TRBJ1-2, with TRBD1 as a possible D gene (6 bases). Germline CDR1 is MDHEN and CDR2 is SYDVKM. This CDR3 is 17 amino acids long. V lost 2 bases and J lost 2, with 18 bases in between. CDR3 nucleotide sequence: TGTGCCAGCAGTTTAGACAGGACCCTACCTCTGAACTATGGCTACACCTTC. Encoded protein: CASSLDRTLPLNYGYTF.

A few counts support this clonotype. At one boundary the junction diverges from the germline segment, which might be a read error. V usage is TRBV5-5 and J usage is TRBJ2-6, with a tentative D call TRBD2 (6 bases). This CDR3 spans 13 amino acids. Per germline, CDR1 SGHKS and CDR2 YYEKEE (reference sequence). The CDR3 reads CASSLDGRSGEAF. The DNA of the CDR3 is TGTGCCAGCAGCTTGGACGGGCGGTCGGGGGAGGCTTTC.

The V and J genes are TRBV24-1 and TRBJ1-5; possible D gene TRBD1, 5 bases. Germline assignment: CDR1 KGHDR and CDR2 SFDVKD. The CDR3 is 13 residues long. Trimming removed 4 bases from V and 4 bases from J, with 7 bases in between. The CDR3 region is CATSESGNQPQHF. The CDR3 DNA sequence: TGTGCCACCAGTGAGTCAGGGAATCAGCCCCAGCATTTT.

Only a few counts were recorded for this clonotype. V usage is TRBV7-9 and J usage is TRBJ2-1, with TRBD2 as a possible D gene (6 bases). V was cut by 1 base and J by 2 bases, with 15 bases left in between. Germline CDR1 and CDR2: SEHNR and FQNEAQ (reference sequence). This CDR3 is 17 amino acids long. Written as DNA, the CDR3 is TGTGCCAGCAGCTTAGTGGCGGGACTCGGGACCTACAATGAGCAGTTCTTC. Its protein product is CASSLVAGLGTYNEQFF.

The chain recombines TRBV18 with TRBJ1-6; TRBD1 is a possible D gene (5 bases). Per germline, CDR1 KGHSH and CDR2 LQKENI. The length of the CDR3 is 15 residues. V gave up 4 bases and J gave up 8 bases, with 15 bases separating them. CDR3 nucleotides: TGTGCCAGCTCACGCACCGGGACGGGGGATTCACCCCTCCACTTT. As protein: CASSRTGTGDSPLHF.

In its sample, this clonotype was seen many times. CDR3 coding DNA: TGTGCTAGTGGCGGGAGCTCTGGAAACACCATATATTTT. This sequence encodes CASGGSSGNTIYF. The V and J genes are TRBV12-5 and TRBJ1-3; D gene ambiguous. V was pared by 6 bases and J by 0 bases, with 6 bases between. The germline V gene encodes CDR1 LGHNT and CDR2 FRNRAP. This CDR3 is built from 13 residues.

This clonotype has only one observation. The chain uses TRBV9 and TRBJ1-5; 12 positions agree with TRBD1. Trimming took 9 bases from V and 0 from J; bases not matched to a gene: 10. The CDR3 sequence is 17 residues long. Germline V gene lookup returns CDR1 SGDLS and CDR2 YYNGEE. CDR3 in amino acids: CAILGQGARYSNQPQHF. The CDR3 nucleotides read TGTGCCATATTGGGACAGGGGGCCCGCTATAGCAATCAGCCCCAGCATTTT.

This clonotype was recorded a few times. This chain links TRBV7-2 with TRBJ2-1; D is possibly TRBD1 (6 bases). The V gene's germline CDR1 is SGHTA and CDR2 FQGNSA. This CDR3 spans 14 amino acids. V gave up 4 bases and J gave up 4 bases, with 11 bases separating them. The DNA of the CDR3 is TGTGCCAGCAGCTCACAACAGGGATACAATGAGCAGTTCTTC. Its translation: CASSSQQGYNEQFF.

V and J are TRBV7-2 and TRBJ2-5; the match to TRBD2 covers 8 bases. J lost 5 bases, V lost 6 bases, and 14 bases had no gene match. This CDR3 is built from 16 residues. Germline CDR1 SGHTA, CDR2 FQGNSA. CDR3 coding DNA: TGTGCCAGCAGATCGGAGGTGGCGGGGGGCCTGGAGACCCAGTACTTC. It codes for CASRSEVAGGLETQYF.

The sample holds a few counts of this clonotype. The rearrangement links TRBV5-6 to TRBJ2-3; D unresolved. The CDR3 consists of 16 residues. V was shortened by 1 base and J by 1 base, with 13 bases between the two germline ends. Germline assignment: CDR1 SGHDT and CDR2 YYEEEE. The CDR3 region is CASSLRPGDRTDTQYF. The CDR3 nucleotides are TGTGCCAGCAGCTTGAGGCCGGGTGATCGCACAGATACGCAGTATTTT. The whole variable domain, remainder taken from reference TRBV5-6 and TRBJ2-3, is DAGVTQSPTHLIKTRGQQVTLRCSPKSGHDTVSWYQQALGQGPQFIFQYYEEEERQRGNFPDRFSGHQFPNYSSELNVNALLLGDSALYLCASSLRPGDRTDTQYFGPGTRLTVL.